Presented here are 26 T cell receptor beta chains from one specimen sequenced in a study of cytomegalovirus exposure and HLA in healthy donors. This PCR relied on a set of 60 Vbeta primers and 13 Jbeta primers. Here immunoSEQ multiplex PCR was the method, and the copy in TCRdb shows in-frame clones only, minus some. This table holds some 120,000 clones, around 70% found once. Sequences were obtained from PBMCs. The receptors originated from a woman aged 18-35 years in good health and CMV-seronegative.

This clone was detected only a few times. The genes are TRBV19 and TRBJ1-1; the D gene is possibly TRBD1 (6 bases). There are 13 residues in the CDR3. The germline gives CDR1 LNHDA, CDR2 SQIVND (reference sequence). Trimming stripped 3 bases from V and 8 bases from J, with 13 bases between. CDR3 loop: CASSMGQGIEAFF. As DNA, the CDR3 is TGTGCCAGTAGTATGGGGCAGGGGATCGAAGCTTTCTTT. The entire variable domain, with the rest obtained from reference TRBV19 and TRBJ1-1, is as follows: DGGITQSPKYLFRKEGQNVTLSCEQNLNHDAMYWYRQDPGQGLRLIYYSQIVNDFQKGDIAEGYSVSREKKESFPLTVTSAQKNPTAFYLCASSMGQGIEAFFGQGTRLTVV.

This chain's CDR3 is CASSLRTAGDTQYF. The CDR3 DNA follows: TGTGCCAGCAGCCTTAGGACGGCGGGGGATACGCAGTATTTT. This chain joins TRBV11-1 and TRBJ2-3; possibly TRBD2 for D (6 bases). Germline V gene lookup returns CDR1 SGHAT and CDR2 FQDESV (reference sequence). The CDR3 runs to 14 residues. Trimming pared 5 bases from V and 6 bases from J, leaving 15 bases between.

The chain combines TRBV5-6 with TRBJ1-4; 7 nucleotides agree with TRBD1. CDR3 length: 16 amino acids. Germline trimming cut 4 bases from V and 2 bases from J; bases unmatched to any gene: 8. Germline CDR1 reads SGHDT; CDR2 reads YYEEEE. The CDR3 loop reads CASSGNRGLTNEKLFF. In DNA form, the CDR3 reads TGTGCCAGCAGCGGGAACAGGGGTCTCACTAATGAAAAACTGTTTTTT.

DNA for the CDR3: TGTGCCAGCAGCCCACAAGCTAACTATGGCTACACCTTC. As protein: CASSPQANYGYTF. The J gene is TRBJ1-2, the V gene TRBV9; D remains ambiguous. Germline-derived CDR1 and CDR2 are SGDLS and YYNGEE. V dropped 4 bases and J dropped 0 bases, with 7 bases sitting between them. The CDR3 covers 13 residues.

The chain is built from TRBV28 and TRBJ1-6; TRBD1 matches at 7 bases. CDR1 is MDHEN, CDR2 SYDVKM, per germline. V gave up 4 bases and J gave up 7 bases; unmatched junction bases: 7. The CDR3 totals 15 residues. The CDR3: CASSSGQNENSPLHF. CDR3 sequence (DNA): TGTGCCAGCAGTTCGGGACAGAATGAAAATTCACCCCTCCACTTT.

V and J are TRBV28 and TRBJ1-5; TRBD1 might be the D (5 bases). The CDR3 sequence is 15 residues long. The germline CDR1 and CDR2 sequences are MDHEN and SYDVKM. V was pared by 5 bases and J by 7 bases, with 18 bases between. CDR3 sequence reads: CASSMHQGGAQPQHF. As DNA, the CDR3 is TGTGCCAGCAGTATGCACCAGGGAGGGGCCCAGCCCCAGCATTTT.

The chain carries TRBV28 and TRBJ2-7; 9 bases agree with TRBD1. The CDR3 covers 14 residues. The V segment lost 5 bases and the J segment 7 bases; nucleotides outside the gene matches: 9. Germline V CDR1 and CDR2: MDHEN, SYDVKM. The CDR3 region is CASSPMDRGGEQYF. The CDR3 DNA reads TGTGCCAGCAGTCCTATGGACAGGGGTGGGGAGCAGTACTTC.

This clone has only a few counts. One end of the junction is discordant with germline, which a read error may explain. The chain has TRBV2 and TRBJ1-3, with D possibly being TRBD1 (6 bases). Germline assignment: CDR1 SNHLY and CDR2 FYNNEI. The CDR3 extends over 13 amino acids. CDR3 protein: CASSVRGGTTIYF. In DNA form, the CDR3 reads TGTGCCAGCAGTGTCAGGGGCGGAACCACCATATATTTT.

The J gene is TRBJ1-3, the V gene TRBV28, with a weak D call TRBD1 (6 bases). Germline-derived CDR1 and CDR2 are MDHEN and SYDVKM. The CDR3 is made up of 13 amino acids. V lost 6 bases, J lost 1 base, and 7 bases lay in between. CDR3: CASSQGSGNTIYF. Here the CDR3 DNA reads TGTGCCAGCAGCCAGGGGTCTGGAAACACCATATATTTT. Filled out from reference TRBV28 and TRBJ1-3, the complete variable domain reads DVKVTQSSRYLVKRTGEKVFLECVQDMDHENMFWYRQDPGLGLRLIYFSYDVKMKEKGDIPEGYSVSREKKERFSLILESASTNQTSMYLCASSQGSGNTIYFGEGSWLTVV.

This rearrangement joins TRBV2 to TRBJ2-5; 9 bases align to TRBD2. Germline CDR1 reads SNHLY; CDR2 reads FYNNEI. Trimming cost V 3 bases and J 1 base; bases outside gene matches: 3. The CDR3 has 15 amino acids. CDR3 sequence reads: CASSEASGVQETQYF. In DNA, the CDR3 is TGTGCCAGCAGTGAGGCTAGCGGGGTCCAAGAGACCCAGTACTTC.

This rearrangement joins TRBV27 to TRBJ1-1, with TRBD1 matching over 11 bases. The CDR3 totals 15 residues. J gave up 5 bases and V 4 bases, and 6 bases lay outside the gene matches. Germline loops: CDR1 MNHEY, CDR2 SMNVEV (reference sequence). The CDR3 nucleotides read TGTGCCAGCAGTTCCTGGACAGGGGGCAAAACTGAAGCTTTCTTT. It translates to CASSSWTGGKTEAFF.

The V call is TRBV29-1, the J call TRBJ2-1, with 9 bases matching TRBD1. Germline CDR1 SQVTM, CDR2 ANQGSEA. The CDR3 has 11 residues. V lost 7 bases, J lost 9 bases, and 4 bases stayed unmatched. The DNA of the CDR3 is TGCAGCGCGGACAGGGGCCCTGAGCAGTTCTTC. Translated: CSADRGPEQFF.

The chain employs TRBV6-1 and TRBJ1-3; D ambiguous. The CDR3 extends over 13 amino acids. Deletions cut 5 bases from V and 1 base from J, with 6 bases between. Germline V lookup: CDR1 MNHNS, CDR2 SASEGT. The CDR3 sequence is CASSRDSGNTIYF. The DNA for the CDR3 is TGTGCCAGCAGTCGCGATTCTGGAAACACCATATATTTT.

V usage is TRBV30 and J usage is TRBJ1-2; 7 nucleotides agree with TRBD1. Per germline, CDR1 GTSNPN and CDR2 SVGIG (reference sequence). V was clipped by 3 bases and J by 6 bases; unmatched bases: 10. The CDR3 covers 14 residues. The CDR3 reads CAWRETGTLNGYTF. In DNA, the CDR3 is TGTGCCTGGAGGGAGACAGGGACATTAAATGGCTACACCTTC. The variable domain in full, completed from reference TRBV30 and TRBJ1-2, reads SQTIHQWPATLVQPVGSPLSLECTVEGTSNPNLYWYRQAAGRGLQLLFYSVGIGQISSEVPQNLSASRPQDRQFILSSKKLLLSDSGFYLCAWRETGTLNGYTFGSGTRLTVV.

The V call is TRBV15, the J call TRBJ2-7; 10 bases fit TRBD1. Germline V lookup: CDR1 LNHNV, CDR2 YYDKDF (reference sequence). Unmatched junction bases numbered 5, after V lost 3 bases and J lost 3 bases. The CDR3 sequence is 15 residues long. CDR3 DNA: TGTGCCACCAGCAGCCGACAGGGGGCTATCTACGAGCAGTACTTC. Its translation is CATSSRQGAIYEQYF.

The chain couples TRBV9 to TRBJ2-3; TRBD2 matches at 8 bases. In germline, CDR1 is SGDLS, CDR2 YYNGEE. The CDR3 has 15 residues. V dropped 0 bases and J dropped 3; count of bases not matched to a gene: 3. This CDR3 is CASSVEGLVTDTQYF. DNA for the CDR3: TGTGCCAGCAGCGTAGAGGGACTAGTAACAGATACGCAGTATTTT.

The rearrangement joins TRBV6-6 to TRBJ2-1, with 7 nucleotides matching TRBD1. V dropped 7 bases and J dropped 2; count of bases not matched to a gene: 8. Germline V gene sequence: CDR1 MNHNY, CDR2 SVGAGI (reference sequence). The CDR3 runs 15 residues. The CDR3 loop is CASKQGQAAYNEQFF. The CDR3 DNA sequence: TGTGCCAGCAAACAAGGACAGGCGGCCTACAATGAGCAGTTCTTC.

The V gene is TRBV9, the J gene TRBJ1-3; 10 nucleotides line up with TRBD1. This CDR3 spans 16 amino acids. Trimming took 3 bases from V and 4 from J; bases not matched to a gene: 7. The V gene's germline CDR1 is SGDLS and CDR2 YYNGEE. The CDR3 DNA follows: TGTGCCAGCAGCGCCCTCGGGACAGGGGTCGGAAACACCATATATTTT. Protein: CASSALGTGVGNTIYF.

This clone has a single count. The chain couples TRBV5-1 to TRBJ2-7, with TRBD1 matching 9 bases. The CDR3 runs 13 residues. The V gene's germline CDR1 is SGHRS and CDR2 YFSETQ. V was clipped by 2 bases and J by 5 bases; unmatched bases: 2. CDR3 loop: CASSFTGGNEQYF. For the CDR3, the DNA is TGCGCCAGCAGCTTCACAGGGGGCAACGAGCAGTACTTC.

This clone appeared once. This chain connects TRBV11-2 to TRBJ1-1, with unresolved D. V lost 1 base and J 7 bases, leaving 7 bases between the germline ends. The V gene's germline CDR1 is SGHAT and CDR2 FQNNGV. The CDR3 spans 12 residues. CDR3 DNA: TGTGCCAGCAGCTTAGGATTCGGTGAAGCTTTCTTT. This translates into CASSLGFGEAFF.

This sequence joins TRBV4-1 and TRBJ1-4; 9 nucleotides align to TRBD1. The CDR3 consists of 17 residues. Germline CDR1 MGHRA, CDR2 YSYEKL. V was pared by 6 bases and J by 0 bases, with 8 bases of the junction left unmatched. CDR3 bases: TGCGCCAGCAGACGAGACAGGGGGTTTACAACTAATGAAAAACTGTTTTTT. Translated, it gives CASRRDRGFTTNEKLFF.

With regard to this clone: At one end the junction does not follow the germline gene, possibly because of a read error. CDR3 residues: CAWAPGQGRGAF. CDR3 DNA sequence: TGTGCCTGGGCCCCGGGACAGGGAAGGGGCGCCTTC. The chain links TRBV30 to TRBJ2-7; TRBD1 aligns across 9 bases. The CDR3 extends over 12 amino acids. CDR1 and CDR2 (germline): GTSNPN, SVGIG (reference sequence).

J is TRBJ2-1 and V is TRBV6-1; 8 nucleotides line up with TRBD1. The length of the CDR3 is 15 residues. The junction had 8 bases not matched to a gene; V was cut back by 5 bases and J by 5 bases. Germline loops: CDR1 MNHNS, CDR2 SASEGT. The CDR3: CASSNRDRSHNEQFF. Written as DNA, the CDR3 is TGTGCCAGCAGTAATCGGGACAGGAGCCACAATGAGCAGTTCTTC.

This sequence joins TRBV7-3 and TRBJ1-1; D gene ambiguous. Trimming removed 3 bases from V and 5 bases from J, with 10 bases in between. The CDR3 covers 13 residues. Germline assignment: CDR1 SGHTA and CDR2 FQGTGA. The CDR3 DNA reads TGTGCCAGCAGCTTTAGCTTTACAACTGAAGCTTTCTTT. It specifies CASSFSFTTEAFF.

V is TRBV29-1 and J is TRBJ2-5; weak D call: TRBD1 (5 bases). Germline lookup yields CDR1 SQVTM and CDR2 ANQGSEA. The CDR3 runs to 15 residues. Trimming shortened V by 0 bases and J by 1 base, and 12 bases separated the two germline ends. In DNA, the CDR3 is TGCAGCGTTGAAGATCTCCAGGGCGCCCAAGAGACCCAGTACTTC. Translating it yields CSVEDLQGAQETQYF.

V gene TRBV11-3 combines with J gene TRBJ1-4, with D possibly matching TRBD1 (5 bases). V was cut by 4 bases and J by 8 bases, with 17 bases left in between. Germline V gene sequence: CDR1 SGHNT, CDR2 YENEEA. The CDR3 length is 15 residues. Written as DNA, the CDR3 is TGTGCCAGCAGCTCCCGGGGGGGAGGTTCGGAAAAACTGTTTTTT. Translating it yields CASSSRGGGSEKLFF.